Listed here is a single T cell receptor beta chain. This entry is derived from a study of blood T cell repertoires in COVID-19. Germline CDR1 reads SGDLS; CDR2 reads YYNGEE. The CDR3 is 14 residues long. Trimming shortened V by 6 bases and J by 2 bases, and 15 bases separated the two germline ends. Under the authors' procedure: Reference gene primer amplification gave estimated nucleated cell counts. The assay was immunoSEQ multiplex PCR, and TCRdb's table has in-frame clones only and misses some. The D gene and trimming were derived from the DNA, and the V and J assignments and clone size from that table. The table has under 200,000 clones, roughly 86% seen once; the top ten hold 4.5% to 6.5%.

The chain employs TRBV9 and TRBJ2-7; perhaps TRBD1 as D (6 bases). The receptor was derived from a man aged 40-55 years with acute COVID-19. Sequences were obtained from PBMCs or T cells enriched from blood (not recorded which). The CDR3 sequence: CASTRSGVAYEQYF. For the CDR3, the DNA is TGTGCCAGCACCCGCTCAGGGGTAGCCTACGAGCAGTACTTC.